This TCR beta chain stems from a study of T cells in Graves' hyperthyroidism and ophthalmopathy. Regarding the study as a whole: Ophthalmopathy and stable hyperthyroidism were told apart by a 13 V-J model. Ophthalmopathy was model-predicted a median roughly six months pre-onset. Blood held most thyroid clonotypes expanded above 0.001 frequency.

RNA transcripts provided the source from which TCR beta CDR3 regions were amplified. Researchers ran a first-round RT-PCR on the TCR CDR3 using the HTBI primer set. TCRdb passed the multiplex PCR reads through MiXCR, listing each CDR3 protein once. The sample contains 660,000 or so distinct CDR3 sequences, under 25% of which appear only once. This clonotype was recorded a few times. What it recognizes is unknown. At one of its ends the junction is not consistent with the germline gene, which may arise from a read error. The sequencing sample was made of blood. This TCR came from a man younger than 45 with Graves' ophthalmopathy.

The CDR3 loop reads CASSRRGRYF. In DNA, the CDR3 is TGTGCCAGCTCACGCCGGGGACGGTATTTT. The genes are TRBV18 and TRBJ2-2; D may be TRBD1 or TRBD2 (5 bases each). This CDR3 region has 10 residues. Germline-derived CDR1 and CDR2 are KGHSH and LQKENI.